This T cell receptor beta chain was sequenced for a study of cytomegalovirus exposure and HLA in healthy donors. Findings and caveats of the study: It was 150 to 200 TCR beta chains that were listed as cytomegalovirus-associated. It is likely that the observed cluster of highly shared sequence variants was a sequencing artifact. More clonal expansion characterized HLA-associated TCR beta chains than equally common others in a later analysis.

In regard to this clone: The antigen is not known.

The PCR made use of 60 Vbeta and 13 Jbeta primers. This table comes from immunoSEQ multiplex PCR, and its TCRdb copy is limited to in-frame clones, with some not included. The repertoire holds over 150,000 clones, with around 64% as singletons. There were likely unrecorded immune exposures, though donors were nominally healthy when sampled. The source of this sequence is a woman aged 25-40 years in good health and CMV-seronegative. What was sequenced was PBMCs.

This CDR3 is CASSLDNSGNTIYF. Written as DNA, the CDR3 is TGTGCCAGCAGCCTTGACAACTCTGGAAACACCATATATTTT. The chain couples TRBV14 to TRBJ1-3, with unresolved D. V lost 4 bases and J 0 bases, leaving 7 bases between the germline ends. Germline-derived CDR1 and CDR2 are SGHDN and FVKESK. CDR3 length: 14 amino acids.